The clone carrying this T cell receptor beta chain was counted ten times or more. Antigen specificity is unknown. The read terminates 3 residues ahead of where the CDR3 ends, so the germline J gene completes it. Caucasian heritage predominated among both patients and controls. This specimen belongs to a study of T cell clonality in common variable immunodeficiency. Study-level points and caveats: Repertoire-complication correlations in CVID were limited by patient heterogeneity. T cell subpopulation sequencing would be needed to explain CVID clonality.

V lost 6 bases and J lost 5, with 22 bases in between. CDR3 length: 16 residues. Measured with immunoSEQ multiplex PCR; TCRdb has only the in-frame clones, and not every one. The sample yields 35,000 to 50,000 clones, without any singletons. The V gene is TRBV12-3 or TRBV12-4, the J gene TRBJ2-5; a possible D gene is TRBD2 (7 bases). This receptor was taken from a person aged 18 to 75 in good health. The sample taken for sequencing was peripheral blood mononuclear cells. CDR3 DNA, as far as it was read: TGTGCCAGCAGCCGGGGGGCGGCGGGAAGGGGGGAGACC. It is translated as CASSRGAAGRGET. The whole CDR3 sequence is CASSRGAAGRGETQYF.